This T cell receptor (beta chain) is drawn from a study of CD8 T cells in ankylosing spondylitis. Quantitative 5'-RACE with molecular barcodes was used to make the TCR beta libraries. From the 5' RACE reads, TCRdb called clonotypes with MiXCR, one entry per CDR3 protein. The data show roughly 200,000 distinct CDR3 sequences, 20% to 30% seen once. Germline values: CDR1 SGHRS, CDR2 YFSETQ. Trimming shortened V by 4 bases and J by 0 bases, and 11 bases separated the two germline ends. This CDR3 has 15 amino acids. The J gene is TRBJ2-1, the V gene TRBV5-1; perhaps TRBD2 as D (6 bases). The receptor comes from a male donor with ankylosing spondylitis or in good health (not recorded which). Specimen: blood, either unsorted or a sorted T cell fraction (not recorded which). CDR3 coding DNA: TGCGCCAGCAGCCCCGGAGGGCCCTCCTACAATGAGCAGTTCTTC. Its translation: CASSPGGPSYNEQFF.